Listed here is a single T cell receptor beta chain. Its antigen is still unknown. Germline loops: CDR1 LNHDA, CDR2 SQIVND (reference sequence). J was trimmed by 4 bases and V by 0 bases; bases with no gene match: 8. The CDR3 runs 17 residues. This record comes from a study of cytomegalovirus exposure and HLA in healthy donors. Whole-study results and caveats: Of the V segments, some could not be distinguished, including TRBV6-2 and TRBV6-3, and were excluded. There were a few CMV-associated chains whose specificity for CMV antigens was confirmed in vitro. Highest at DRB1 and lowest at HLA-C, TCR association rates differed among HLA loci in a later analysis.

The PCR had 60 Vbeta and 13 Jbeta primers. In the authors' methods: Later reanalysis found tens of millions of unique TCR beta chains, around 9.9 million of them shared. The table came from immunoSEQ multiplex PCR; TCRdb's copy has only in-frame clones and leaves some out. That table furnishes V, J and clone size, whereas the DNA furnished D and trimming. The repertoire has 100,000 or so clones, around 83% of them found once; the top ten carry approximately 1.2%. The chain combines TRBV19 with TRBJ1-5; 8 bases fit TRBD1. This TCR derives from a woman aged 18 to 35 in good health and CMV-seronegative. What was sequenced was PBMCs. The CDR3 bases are TGTGCCAGTAGTATAGACCTCGGGACAGGCCATAATCAGCCCCAGCATTTT. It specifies CASSIDLGTGHNQPQHF.